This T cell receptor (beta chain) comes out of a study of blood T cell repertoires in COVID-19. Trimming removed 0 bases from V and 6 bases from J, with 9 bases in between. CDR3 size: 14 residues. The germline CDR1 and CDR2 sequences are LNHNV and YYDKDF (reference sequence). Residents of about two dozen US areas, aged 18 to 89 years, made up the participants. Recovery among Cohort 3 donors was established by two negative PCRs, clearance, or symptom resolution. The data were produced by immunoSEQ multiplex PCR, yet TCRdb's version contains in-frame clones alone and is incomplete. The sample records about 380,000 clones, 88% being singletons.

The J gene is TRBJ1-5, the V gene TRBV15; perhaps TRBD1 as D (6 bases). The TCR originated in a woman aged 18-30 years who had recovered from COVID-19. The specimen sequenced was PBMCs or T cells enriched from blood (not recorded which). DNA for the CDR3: TGTGCCACCAGCAGAGACAGGGGATCTCAGCCCCAGCATTTT. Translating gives CATSRDRGSQPQHF. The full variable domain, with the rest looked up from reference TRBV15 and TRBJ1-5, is DAMVIQNPRYQVTQFGKPVTLSCSQTLNHNVMYWYQQKSSQAPKLLFHYYDKDFNNEADTPDNFQSRRPNTSFCFLDIRSPGLGDTAMYLCATSRDRGSQPQHFGDGTRLSIL.